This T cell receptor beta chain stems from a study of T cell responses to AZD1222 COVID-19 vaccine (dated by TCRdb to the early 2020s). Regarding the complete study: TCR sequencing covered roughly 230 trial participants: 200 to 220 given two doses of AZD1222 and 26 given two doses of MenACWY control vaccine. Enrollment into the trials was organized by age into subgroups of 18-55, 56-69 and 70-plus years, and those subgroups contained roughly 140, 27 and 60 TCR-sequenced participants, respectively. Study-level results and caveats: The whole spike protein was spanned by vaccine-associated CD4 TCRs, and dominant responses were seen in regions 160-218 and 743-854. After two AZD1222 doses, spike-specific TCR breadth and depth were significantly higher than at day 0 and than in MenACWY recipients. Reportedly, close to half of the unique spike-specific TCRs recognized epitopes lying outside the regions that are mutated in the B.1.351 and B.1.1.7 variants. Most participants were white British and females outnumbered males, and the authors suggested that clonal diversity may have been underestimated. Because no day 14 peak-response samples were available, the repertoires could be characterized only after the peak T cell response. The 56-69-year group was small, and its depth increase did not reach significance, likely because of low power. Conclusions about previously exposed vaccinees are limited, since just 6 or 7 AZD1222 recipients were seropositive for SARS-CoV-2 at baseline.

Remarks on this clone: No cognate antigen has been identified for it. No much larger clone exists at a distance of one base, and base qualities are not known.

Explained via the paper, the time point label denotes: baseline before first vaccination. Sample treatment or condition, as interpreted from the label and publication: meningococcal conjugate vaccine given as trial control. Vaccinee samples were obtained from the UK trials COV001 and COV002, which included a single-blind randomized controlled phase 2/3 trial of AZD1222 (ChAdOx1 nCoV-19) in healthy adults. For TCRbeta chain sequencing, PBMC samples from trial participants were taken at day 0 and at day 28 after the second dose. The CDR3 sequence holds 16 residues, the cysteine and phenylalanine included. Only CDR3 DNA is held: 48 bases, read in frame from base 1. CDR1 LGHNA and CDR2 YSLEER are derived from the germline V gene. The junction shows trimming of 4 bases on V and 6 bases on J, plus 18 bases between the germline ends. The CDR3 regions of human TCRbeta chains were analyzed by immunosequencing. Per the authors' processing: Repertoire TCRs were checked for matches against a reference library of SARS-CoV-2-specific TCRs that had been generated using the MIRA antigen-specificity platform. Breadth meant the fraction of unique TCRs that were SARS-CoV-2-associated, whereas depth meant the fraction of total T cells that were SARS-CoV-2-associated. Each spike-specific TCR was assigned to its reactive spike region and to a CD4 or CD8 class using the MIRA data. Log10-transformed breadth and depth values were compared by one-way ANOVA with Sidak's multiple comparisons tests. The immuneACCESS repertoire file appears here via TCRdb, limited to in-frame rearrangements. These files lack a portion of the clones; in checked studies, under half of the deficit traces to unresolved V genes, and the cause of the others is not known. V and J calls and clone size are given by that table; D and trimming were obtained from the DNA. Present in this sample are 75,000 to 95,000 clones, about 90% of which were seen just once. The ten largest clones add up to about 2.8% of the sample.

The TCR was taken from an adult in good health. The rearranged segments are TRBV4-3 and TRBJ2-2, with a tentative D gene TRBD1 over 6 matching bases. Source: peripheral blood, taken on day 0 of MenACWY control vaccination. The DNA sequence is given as TGCGCCAGCAGCCCATTTCAGGGGTTCGAATCCGGGGAGCTGTTTTTT. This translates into CASSPFQGFESGELFF.